This T cell receptor beta chain stems from a study of blood T cell repertoires in COVID-19. Overall study context: Nucleic acid was either cDNA or gDNA, and it came from T cells, B-cell-depleted T cells, or PBMCs.

V was trimmed by 6 bases and J by 8 bases, leaving 13 bases between them. This CDR3 has 12 residues. This clone appeared a single time. Libraries were prepared by immunoSEQ multiplex PCR; TCRdb keeps only in-frame clonotypes and omits some of them. The profile covers around 300,000 clones, with about nine tenths appearing a single time and 1.5% to 2% taken by the ten largest. This chain connects TRBV12-3 or TRBV12-4 to TRBJ1-2; D possibly corresponds to TRBD1 (5 bases). The TCR comes from a woman in her sixties or seventies who had recovered from COVID-19. Sequenced input: PBMCs or T cells enriched from blood (not recorded which). In nucleotides, the CDR3 is TGTGCCAGCAGGCAGGGAGGCGGCGGCTACACCTTC. Translating it yields CASRQGGGGYTF.